Listed here are 9 T cell receptor beta chains from one sample, sequenced in a study of T cell repertoires in cytomegalovirus infection. Each CDR3 protein is one row after TCRdb ran MiXCR on the reads. This table has about 160,000 distinct CDR3 sequences, approximately 17% appearing once. Sequencing input: CD8+ T cells from PBMCs. These receptors were taken from a human donor in good health (CMV status not recorded). Some clones in this sample may be carry-over from other donors' samples.

The V call is TRBV28, the J call TRBJ2-1; 12 bases are shared with TRBD2. V shed 5 bases and J 7 bases; nucleotides not matched to a gene: 9. The CDR3 totals 16 residues. Germline assignment: CDR1 MDHEN and CDR2 SYDVKM. The CDR3 DNA is TGTGCCAGCAGTCCACTGACTAGCGGGGGTTCAAATGAGCAGTTCTTC. This codes for CASSPLTSGGSNEQFF.

This clonotype was seen a handful of times. The chain uses TRBV19 and TRBJ2-7, with D perhaps matching TRBD1 or TRBD2 (6 bases each). Trimming removed 2 bases at V and 0 bases at J, with 8 bases between. Per the germline V gene, CDR1 is LNHDA and CDR2 is SQIVND (reference sequence). This CDR3 region has 14 residues. The CDR3 protein is CASSIRGRSYEQYF. CDR3 sequence (DNA): TGTGCCAGTAGTATACGGGGGCGCTCCTACGAGCAGTACTTC.

V is TRBV12-3 or TRBV12-4 and J is TRBJ2-7; no definite D call. The CDR3 sequence is 12 residues long. Trimming took off 4 bases at V and 3 bases at J, with 7 bases between the two ends. The CDR3 reads CASSSDRYEQYF. The CDR3 DNA is TGTGCCAGCAGTTCGGACCGCTACGAGCAGTACTTC.

The count of this clonotype is one. V usage is TRBV12-3 or TRBV12-4 and J usage is TRBJ1-2; TRBD1 might be the D (5 bases). V was trimmed by 6 bases and J by 8 bases, leaving 16 bases between them. The length of the CDR3 is 13 residues. CDR3 DNA: TGTGCCAGCAGGGACATGCGGGGAGTCGGCTACACCTTC. This codes for CASRDMRGVGYTF.

The chain carries TRBV6-2 or TRBV6-3 and TRBJ2-7; the D call may be TRBD1 or TRBD2 (5 bases each). This CDR3 contains 17 residues. Germline V CDR1 and CDR2: MNHEY, SVGEGT. V dropped 6 bases and J dropped 3 bases, with 24 bases sitting between them. The DNA for the CDR3 is TGTGCCAGCAGCTCACGAAGTCGGGACGTACTACGCTACGAGCAGTACTTC. Its translation: CASSSRSRDVLRYEQYF.

V gene TRBV6-2 or TRBV6-3 combines with J gene TRBJ1-1, with unresolved D. The length of the CDR3 is 14 residues. Germline V gene data show CDR1 as MNHEY and CDR2 as SVGEGT. The V end was cut by 2 bases, the J end by 1 base, with 8 bases between. The CDR3 spells CASSYMVSNTEAFF. The DNA for the CDR3 is TGTGCCAGCAGTTACATGGTCTCGAACACTGAAGCTTTCTTT.

Many counts were recorded for this clonotype. The gene calls are TRBV13 and TRBJ2-1; TRBD1 aligns across 8 bases. Per germline, CDR1 PRHDT and CDR2 FYEKMQ (reference sequence). The length of the CDR3 is 15 residues. The ends lost 5 bases at V and 6 bases at J; junction bases unmatched: 9. The CDR3, as DNA: TGTGCCAGCAGCCAGCGCGGACAGGGTGGCAATGAGCAGTTCTTC. This codes for CASSQRGQGGNEQFF.

This clonotype has more than one count but fewer than ten. The chain has TRBV20-1 and TRBJ1-2; the match to TRBD1 covers 9 bases. J was trimmed by 4 bases and V by 6 bases; bases with no gene match: 12. This CDR3 region has 15 residues. Germline CDR1 reads DFQATT; CDR2 reads SNEGSKA (reference sequence). The CDR3 spells CSATPGQGRVYGYTF. For the CDR3, the DNA is TGCAGTGCGACGCCTGGACAGGGGAGAGTCTATGGCTACACCTTC.

A few counts support this clonotype. CDR3 DNA: TGCAGTGCTAGAAGTGGGAGAGGCAATGAGCAGTTCTTC. This sequence encodes CSARSGRGNEQFF. The rearrangement uses TRBV20-1 and TRBJ2-1, with D possibly matching TRBD2 (5 bases). The CDR3 is made up of 13 amino acids. Germline lookup yields CDR1 DFQATT and CDR2 SNEGSKA (reference sequence). The V gene lost 2 bases and the J gene lost 6 bases, with 11 bases spanning the gap.